This TCR beta chain was identified in a study of OX40 agonist ivuxolimab in advanced cancers. The germline CDR1 and CDR2 sequences are LNHDA and SQIVND (reference sequence). Deletions cut 10 bases from V and 2 bases from J, with 17 bases between. This CDR3 has 15 amino acids. Profiled with immunoSEQ multiplex PCR; TCRdb holds only in-frame clones, not every one. This sample yields roughly 63,000 clones, of which 75% to 90% are seen a single time; 10% to 14% belongs to the top ten. Notes on this clone: The antigen remains undetermined.

Study-level points and caveats: More expanded clones were seen, on average, in CD8+ T cells than in CD4+.

The rearrangement links TRBV19 to TRBJ2-2; perhaps TRBD1 as D (6 bases). The specimen was CD4+ or CD8+ T cells sorted from blood, collected in a trial of the OX40 agonist ivuxolimab. The sequence was obtained from an adult with an advanced solid tumor such as melanoma, head and neck, liver or kidney cancer. DNA of the CDR3: TGTGCCACCCGCCCCCGGGGACACAACACCGGGGAGCTGTTTTTT. Protein: CATRPRGHNTGELFF.